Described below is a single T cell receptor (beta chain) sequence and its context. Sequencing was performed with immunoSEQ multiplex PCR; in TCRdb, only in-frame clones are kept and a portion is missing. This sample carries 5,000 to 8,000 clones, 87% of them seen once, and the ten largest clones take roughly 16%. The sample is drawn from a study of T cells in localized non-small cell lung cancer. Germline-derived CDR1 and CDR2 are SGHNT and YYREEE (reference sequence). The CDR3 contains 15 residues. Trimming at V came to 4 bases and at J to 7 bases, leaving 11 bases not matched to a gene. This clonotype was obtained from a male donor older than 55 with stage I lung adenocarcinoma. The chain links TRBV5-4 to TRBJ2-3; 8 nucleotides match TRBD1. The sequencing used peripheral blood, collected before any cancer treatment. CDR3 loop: CASSIVSGGGNTQYF. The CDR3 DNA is TGTGCCAGCAGCATTGTATCAGGGGGCGGGAATACGCAGTATTTT.